This T cell receptor (beta chain) originates from a study of human T cells and chemical hapten exposure. Study information: DPC 0.01% went on the upper back by patch test, with reading at 6 days.

This clonotype showed up just a few times. From germline, CDR1 is MNHNS and CDR2 SASEGT. This CDR3 comprises 14 residues. With 6 bases clipped from V and 7 bases from J, the junction kept 6 bases outside the gene matches. TCRdb itself ran the RACE reads through MiXCR, one entry per CDR3 protein. The sample contains approximately 120,000 distinct CDR3 sequences, 9% to 9.5% of which appear only once. Time point: patch test 2, 6 weeks after DPC sensitization. The treatment here: therapeutic diphenylcyclopropenone sensitization with weekly scalp DPC. Alopecia patients between 18 and 70 years old and suitable for DPC were used as donors.

The sequence was obtained from a woman aged 40-49 years with alopecia areata. Some clones in this sample may be carry-over from other donors' samples. The sequences come from whole blood, collected in connection with sensitization to the hapten diphenylcyclopropenone (DPC). V gene TRBV6-1 combines with J gene TRBJ1-1; 12 nucleotides align to TRBD1. CDR3 bases: TGTGCCAGCAGCGCGGGACAGGGGGCCGGTGAAGCTTTCTTT. Protein product: CASSAGQGAGEAFF.